This T cell receptor (beta chain) stems from a study of T cells in tuberculosis. Germline V gene lookup returns CDR1 SGHRS and CDR2 YFSETQ. Trimming pared 3 bases from V and 4 bases from J, leaving 22 bases between. The CDR3 is 18 amino acids. Time point of the sample: new active TB diagnosis, blood taken before or within 7 days of starting treatment. Profiled with immunoSEQ multiplex PCR; TCRdb holds only in-frame clones, not every one. This sample has more than 30,000 clones, with approximately 94% found just once. This sequence was found in an adult with tuberculosis. The source material was PBMCs, sampled at tuberculosis diagnosis. This chain joins TRBV5-1 and TRBJ2-2; maybe TRBD1 (5 bases). This CDR3 reads CASSWLGQGTRVTGELFF. CDR3 DNA: TGCGCCAGCAGCTGGTTGGGGCAGGGAACCCGGGTCACCGGGGAGCTGTTTTTT.